This TCR beta chain is drawn from a study of CD8 T cells in Susac syndrome. Findings and caveats of the study: Clonal expansion did not appear in Susac syndrome CD4+ T cell repertoires.

RNA totalling roughly 0.45 to 1 ug underwent reverse transcription with random hexamers. The immunoSEQ assay covered 54 Vbeta and 13 Jbeta segments for CDR3. TCRdb recomputed calls from the immunoSEQ multiplex PCR reads with MiXCR, one row per CDR3 protein. The data show hundreds of thousands of distinct CDR3 sequences, less than 96% seen once. CDR1 and CDR2 (germline): LNHDA, SQIVND (reference sequence). The V gene lost 0 bases and the J gene lost 0 bases, with 11 bases spanning the gap. This CDR3 spans 16 amino acids. About this clonotype: Its antigen is not known.

Patients with Susac syndrome showed fulfilment of recently defined diagnostic criteria for definite or probable disease. The rearrangement joins TRBV19 to TRBJ1-2, with a tentative D call TRBD1 (5 bases). The clonotype originates from a human donor with Susac syndrome. The specimen was CD4+ T cells from PBMCs. CDR3 in DNA: TGTGCCAGTAGTATAGATGCGACAGTATCTAACTATGGCTACACCTTC. This translates into CASSIDATVSNYGYTF.